A selection of T cell receptor beta chains follows, all from one sample in a study of blood T cell repertoires in COVID-19. TCRdb's copy holds only in-frame clones and misses some; the assay was immunoSEQ multiplex PCR. The repertoire holds some 240,000 clones, with about four fifths as singletons. Sequencing was done on a sample of peripheral blood. The receptors come from a woman aged 40-49 years who had recovered from COVID-19. The CDR3 runs from the conserved cysteine through the conserved F or W. Each record gives: clone size, J gene, CDR3 length, V gene, CDR3 protein. Only some rows state a clone size, as once, few, many or a class for expanded clones.

size: .; J: TRBJ2-7; length: 13; V: TRBV18; CDR3: CASSPVENYEQYF
size: .; J: TRBJ2-7; length: 13; V: TRBV5-1; CDR3: CASSFITGNEQYF
size: .; J: TRBJ2-7; length: 14; V: TRBV4-2; CDR3: CASSQQRMTGEQYF
size: .; J: TRBJ2-7; length: 15; V: TRBV15; CDR3: CATSREDRGNYEQYF
size: .; J: TRBJ2-3; length: 17; V: TRBV4-2; CDR3: CASSPQAWNHDEDTQYF
size: .; J: TRBJ2-1; length: 14; V: TRBV6-5; CDR3: CASRRRDSQNEQFF
size: .; J: TRBJ2-7; length: 14; V: TRBV6-5; CDR3: CASKKTGYSYEQYF
size: .; J: TRBJ1-2; length: 15; V: TRBV7-8; CDR3: CASSPRRAGYYGYTF
size: .; J: TRBJ2-2; length: 13; V: TRBV6-5; CDR3: CASSYSWSGELFF
size: .; J: TRBJ1-4; length: 14; V: TRBV28; CDR3: CASSLGFSGEKLFF
size: .; J: TRBJ2-1; length: 15; V: TRBV6-4; CDR3: CASSAQTGTYNEQFF
size: .; J: TRBJ2-7; length: 15; V: TRBV28; CDR3: CASKTPGTDSYEQYF
size: few; J: TRBJ1-5; length: 12; V: TRBV28; CDR3: CAMQQGNQPQHF
size: .; J: TRBJ2-1; length: 15; V: TRBV5-1; CDR3: CASSLDGTAYNEQFF
size: .; J: TRBJ2-1; length: 13; V: TRBV5-4; CDR3: CASRRGGRNEQFF
size: .; J: TRBJ2-5; length: 18; V: TRBV11-2; CDR3: CASSPLGATSAYQETQYF
size: .; J: TRBJ1-4; length: 16; V: TRBV5-1; CDR3: CASSLGTVRTNEKLFF
size: .; J: TRBJ1-3; length: 16; V: TRBV6-4; CDR3: CASSDPRGLRENTIYF
size: .; J: TRBJ1-1; length: 15; V: TRBV7-9; CDR3: CASSSPVGGGTEAFF
size: .; J: TRBJ1-1; length: 13; V: TRBV7-9; CDR3: CASKQILGTEAFF
size: .; J: TRBJ2-2; length: 15; V: TRBV5-4; CDR3: CASSLRQTNTGELFF
size: .; J: TRBJ2-7; length: 12; V: TRBV28; CDR3: CASSPPGQGQYF
size: .; J: TRBJ2-7; length: 12; V: TRBV30; CDR3: CAWSGGIYEQYF
size: .; J: TRBJ2-1; length: 15; V: TRBV12-5; CDR3: CASATTGSSYNEQFF
size: .; J: TRBJ2-7; length: 12; V: TRBV2; CDR3: CASSWQGHEQYF
size: .; J: TRBJ1-5; length: 15; V: TRBV29-1; CDR3: CSVDLGQGSGQPQHF
size: .; J: TRBJ2-3; length: 14; V: TRBV9; CDR3: CASSAAGGTDTQYF
size: .; J: TRBJ2-3; length: 15; V: TRBV10-3; CDR3: CAIRREGLTADTQYF
size: .; J: TRBJ2-7; length: 14; V: TRBV9; CDR3: CASSEGTQGYEQYF
size: .; J: TRBJ2-5; length: 17; V: TRBV2; CDR3: CASSELAGTSGGKTQYF
size: few; J: TRBJ2-1; length: 12; V: TRBV29-1; CDR3: CSVDGRRGEQFF
size: .; J: TRBJ2-2; length: 16; V: TRBV5-1; CDR3: CASTPGRGSNTGELFF
size: .; J: TRBJ2-7; length: 16; V: TRBV3-1/TRBV3-2; CDR3: CASSQLPGTVADEQYF
size: .; J: TRBJ2-3; length: 16; V: TRBV18; CDR3: CASSELAGNRLHTQYF
size: .; J: TRBJ1-2; length: 15; V: TRBV19; CDR3: CASSIGSGEYYGYTF
size: .; J: TRBJ1-4; length: 15; V: TRBV3-1/TRBV3-2; CDR3: CASSQGDTLGEKLFF
size: .; J: TRBJ1-5; length: 14; V: TRBV6-2/TRBV6-3; CDR3: CASSYGTNNQPQHF
size: .; J: TRBJ2-7; length: 14; V: TRBV19; CDR3: CASSPVSGVYEQYF
size: .; J: TRBJ2-5; length: 13; V: TRBV28; CDR3: CASSLQGPETQYF
size: .; J: TRBJ2-7; length: 14; V: TRBV28; CDR3: CASSFQRRSYEQYF
size: .; J: TRBJ1-4; length: 14; V: TRBV28; CDR3: CASRGGTGHEKLFF
size: .; J: TRBJ2-5; length: 15; V: TRBV5-1; CDR3: CASSLTPGVDETQYF
size: .; J: TRBJ1-1; length: 12; V: TRBV18; CDR3: CASSPTGNEAFF
size: .; J: TRBJ2-3; length: 15; V: TRBV21-1; CDR3: CASSKTGCITDTQYF
size: .; J: TRBJ2-7; length: 14; V: TRBV24-1; CDR3: CATSDWRDSYEQYF
size: .; J: TRBJ1-5; length: 14; V: TRBV2; CDR3: CASSSSGQLQPQHF
size: once; J: TRBJ1-2; length: 14; V: TRBV7-9; CDR3: CASSLSGKDYGYTF
size: .; J: TRBJ2-7; length: 15; V: TRBV5-1; CDR3: CASSLSRDRIGEQYF
size: .; J: TRBJ1-5; length: 14; V: TRBV6-5; CDR3: CASSHRGSDQPQHF
size: .; J: TRBJ1-4; length: 11; V: TRBV28; CDR3: CASSTEGKLFF
size: .; J: TRBJ2-7; length: 14; V: TRBV14; CDR3: CASSQRDRPYEQYF
size: .; J: TRBJ2-7; length: 15; V: TRBV30; CDR3: CAWSVGLAGLYEQYF
size: .; J: TRBJ2-7; length: 13; V: TRBV6-5; CDR3: CASRAPGGRVQYF
size: few; J: TRBJ1-6; length: 11; V: TRBV20-1; CDR3: CSARFLDSLHF
size: .; J: TRBJ1-1; length: 13; V: TRBV6-1; CDR3: CASSESENTEAFF
size: .; J: TRBJ1-2; length: 14; V: TRBV27; CDR3: CASSPRDSFYGYTF
size: few; J: TRBJ1-1; length: 14; V: TRBV7-9; CDR3: CASEPGQGRTEAFF